This TCR beta chain was captured in a study of cytomegalovirus exposure and HLA in healthy donors. Across the whole study: There were 65 million to 85 million unique TCRs (from HLA-typed donors) in an early data release.

Germline CDR1 reads SGHNT; CDR2 reads YYREEE (reference sequence). The CDR3 has 18 amino acids. J was trimmed by 0 bases and V by 4 bases; bases with no gene match: 12. Amplification used 60 Vbeta primers and 13 Jbeta primers. Sequencing was performed with immunoSEQ multiplex PCR; in TCRdb, only in-frame clones are kept and a portion is missing. This repertoire shows 170,000 or so clones, 84% found once; its top ten account for around 4.9%. Donors showed nominal health when sampled, although they likely had unrecorded immune exposures. Sequencing input: PBMCs. The gene calls are TRBV5-4 and TRBJ2-7; the match to TRBD2 covers 11 bases. The TCR originated in a man between 18 and 35 years old in good health and CMV-seronegative. DNA of the CDR3: TGTGCCAGCAGCCCTGGACTAGCGGGCCGCTGGAGCTCCTACGAGCAGTACTTC. It is translated as CASSPGLAGRWSSYEQYF.